The 16 T cell receptor beta chains below all came from one sample that was sequenced in a study of CD8 T cells in ankylosing spondylitis. TCRdb used MiXCR to reprocess the 5' RACE reads, holding one entry per CDR3 protein. Among 500,000 to 650,000 distinct CDR3 sequences listed, about 5.2% were seen once. Study-level results: Among TCR beta sequences, a motif of several highly homologous variants appeared characteristic of ankylosing spondylitis blood.

These TCRs' antigens remain unknown. The sample consisted of blood, either unsorted or a sorted T cell fraction (not recorded which). The receptors stem from a male donor with ankylosing spondylitis.

This clonotype has just a few counts. This sequence joins TRBV7-9 and TRBJ2-3; TRBD1 might be the D (5 bases). Trimming removed 6 bases at V and 4 bases at J, with 17 bases between. The CDR3 consists of 15 residues. The germline gives CDR1 SEHNR, CDR2 FQNEAQ (reference sequence). For the CDR3, the DNA is TGTGCCAGCAGTTCACGGACACTGAGGCCAGATACGCAGTATTTT. Amino acid sequence: CASSSRTLRPDTQYF.

Comment on this clonotype: One end of the junction fails to match germline, which may point to a read error. J is TRBJ2-1 and V is TRBV7-2; TRBD1 is a possible D gene (5 bases). In germline, CDR1 is SGHTA, CDR2 FQGNSA. CDR3 length: 11 residues. DNA for the CDR3: TGTGGCAGCAGCTTAGGGGATGAGCAGTTCTTC. Translation: CGSSLGDEQFF.

At least ten counts were recorded for this clonotype. The chain uses TRBV20-1 and TRBJ1-6; a possible D gene is TRBD1 (5 bases). Between the trimmed V and J ends, which lost 4 bases and 5 bases, there was a span of 12 bases. This CDR3 is built from 14 residues. CDR1 DFQATT and CDR2 SNEGSKA come from the germline V gene (reference sequence). CDR3 DNA: TGCAGTGCTAAAGGGACCCGGAATAATTCACCCCTCCACTTT. Protein product: CSAKGTRNNSPLHF.

V is TRBV14 and J is TRBJ2-7; tentatively, D is TRBD2 (6 bases). The V and J ends lost 5 bases and 7 bases respectively, with 15 bases between them. The CDR3 sequence is 13 residues long. Germline CDR1 is SGHDN and CDR2 is FVKESK. The CDR3 DNA sequence: TGTGCCAGCAGCTGGGGGGATGGTCAGGAGCAGTACTTC. Amino acid sequence: CASSWGDGQEQYF.

This clonotype was counted many times. The chain is built from TRBV6-2 or TRBV6-3 and TRBJ2-1, with 12 bases that match TRBD2. The CDR3 sequence is 17 residues long. Germline lookup yields CDR1 MNHEY and CDR2 SVGEGT. Trimming removed 6 bases from V and 4 bases from J; junction bases left unmatched: 10. In nucleotides, the CDR3 is TGTGCCAGCAGAAGACTAGCGGGGGAAGGGAAATACAATGAGCAGTTCTTC. Protein: CASRRLAGEGKYNEQFF.

This clonotype was recorded a few times. The CDR3 bases are TGTGCCAGCAGTACGACCACTAGCGCCGGGGAGCTGTTTTTT. Translation: CASSTTTSAGELFF. This chain links TRBV27 with TRBJ2-2; 7 bases are a match to TRBD2. In germline, CDR1 is MNHEY, CDR2 SMNVEV (reference sequence). The CDR3 runs to 14 residues. V dropped 5 bases and J dropped 6; count of bases not matched to a gene: 6.

This chain joins TRBV5-5 and TRBJ2-5; D not certain. The CDR3 is 15 amino acids. The V and J ends lost 3 bases and 2 bases respectively, with 14 bases between them. Per the germline V gene, CDR1 is SGHKS and CDR2 is YYEKEE (reference sequence). CDR3 in amino acids: CASSWGPNSQETQYF. The CDR3 DNA follows: TGTGCCAGCAGCTGGGGTCCCAACAGTCAAGAGACCCAGTACTTC.

This clonotype was observed many times. V is TRBV29-1 and J is TRBJ1-2; the match to TRBD1 covers 7 bases. Germline CDR1 is SQVTM and CDR2 is ANQGSEA. The CDR3 loop spans 12 amino acids. V shed 7 bases, J shed 0 bases, and the junction held 2 bases outside the gene matches. CDR3 in amino acids: CSAGGSNYGYTF. Written as DNA, the CDR3 is TGCAGCGCAGGGGGATCTAACTATGGCTACACCTTC.

This clonotype was counted ten times or more. V usage is TRBV29-1 and J usage is TRBJ2-7; TRBD1 agrees at 11 bases. The CDR3 is 12 residues long. Germline V gene sequence: CDR1 SQVTM, CDR2 ANQGSEA. J gave up 5 bases and V 7 bases, and 4 bases lay outside the gene matches. CDR3 DNA sequence: TGCAGCGGCGGACAGGGGGCTGACGAGCAGTACTTC. Translation gives CSGGQGADEQYF.

This clonotype was recorded many times. The V gene is TRBV20-1, the J gene TRBJ2-7; D unresolved. Germline V gives CDR1 DFQATT, CDR2 SNEGSKA (reference sequence). V lost 5 bases and J 2 bases, leaving 10 bases between the germline ends. This CDR3 region has 12 residues. DNA for the CDR3: TGCAGTGCTTCTGACAAGACCTACGAGCAGTACTTC. This encodes CSASDKTYEQYF.

This clonotype has a count of ten or more. This chain joins TRBV2 and TRBJ1-5; no clear D gene. The germline V gene encodes CDR1 SNHLY and CDR2 FYNNEI. The length of the CDR3 is 13 residues. V was trimmed by 3 bases and J by 4 bases, leaving 7 bases between them. CDR3 sequence: CASSDFPNQPQHF. DNA for the CDR3: TGTGCCAGCAGTGATTTTCCGAATCAGCCCCAGCATTTT.

This clonotype was seen ten or more times. The chain links TRBV27 to TRBJ1-5; 7 nucleotides line up with TRBD1. The CDR3 spans 14 residues. The V and J ends lost 5 bases and 6 bases, in that order; junction bases with no gene match: 7. CDR1 is MNHEY and CDR2 is SMNVEV in the germline V gene (reference sequence). In DNA, the CDR3 is TGTGCCAGCAGTGACCGACAGGGAAGTCAGCCCCAGCATTTT. Its protein product is CASSDRQGSQPQHF.

The chain is built from TRBV28 and TRBJ2-3, with 15 bases fitting TRBD2. The CDR3 length is 20 residues. V trimming: 6 bases; J trimming: 2 bases; junction bases outside the gene matches: 15. Germline CDR1 MDHEN, CDR2 SYDVKM. The CDR3 sequence: CASRFSGLAGGGSPTDTQYF. Written as DNA, the CDR3 is TGTGCCAGCAGATTCTCGGGACTAGCGGGAGGAGGGTCCCCCACAGATACGCAGTATTTT. Supplemented by reference TRBV28 and TRBJ2-3, the full variable domain reads DVKVTQSSRYLVKRTGEKVFLECVQDMDHENMFWYRQDPGLGLRLIYFSYDVKMKEKGDIPEGYSVSREKKERFSLILESASTNQTSMYLCASRFSGLAGGGSPTDTQYFGPGTRLTVL.

The chain employs TRBV24-1 and TRBJ2-3; tentatively, D is TRBD1 (5 bases). V was shortened by 7 bases and J by 1 base, with 14 bases between the two germline ends. Germline CDR1 and CDR2: KGHDR and SFDVKD. The CDR3 is 15 amino acids. This CDR3 is CATREFEGGTDTQYF. CDR3 DNA: TGTGCCACCAGGGAGTTCGAAGGGGGCACAGATACGCAGTATTTT.

Ten or more counts support this clonotype. The V and J genes are TRBV5-5 and TRBJ1-2; TRBD1 might be the D (5 bases). V was shortened by 0 bases and J by 4 bases, with 19 bases between the two germline ends. The CDR3 length is 17 residues. The germline CDR1 and CDR2 sequences are SGHKS and YYEKEE (reference sequence). CDR3 bases: TGTGCCAGCAGCTTGGGCCTAAGTCAGGGCGGGGGCTATGGCTACACCTTC. As protein: CASSLGLSQGGGYGYTF. The variable domain in full, with the rest retrieved from reference TRBV5-5 and TRBJ1-2, is DAGVTQSPTHLIKTRGQQVTLRCSPISGHKSVSWYQQVLGQGPQFIFQYYEKEERGRGNFPDRFSARQFPNYSSELNVNALLLGDSALYLCASSLGLSQGGGYGYTFGSGTRLTVV.

The sample holds many counts of this clonotype. The genes are TRBV5-1 and TRBJ2-3, with 7 bases matching TRBD1. The CDR3 contains 16 residues. Losses at the gene ends were 4 bases for V and 2 bases for J; bases not matched to a gene: 10. CDR1 and CDR2 (germline): SGHRS, YFSETQ. The CDR3 coding sequence is TGCGCCAGCAGCGTACAGGGGATCGGGTACACAGATACGCAGTATTTT. Translated: CASSVQGIGYTDTQYF.